This is a list of T cell receptor beta chains from one sample in a study of cytomegalovirus exposure and HLA in healthy donors. Here immunoSEQ multiplex PCR was the method, and the copy in TCRdb shows in-frame clones only, minus some. Altogether some 160,000 clones are present, almost 75% being singletons, with the ten largest covering around 5%. The source material was PBMCs. These receptors originate from a young woman in good health and CMV-seropositive. The CDR3 runs from the conserved cysteine through the conserved F or W. Fields, in order: V gene, CDR3 protein.

V gene: TRBV25-1; CDR3 protein: CASSEKGGVADPTYEQYF
V gene: TRBV11-2; CDR3 protein: CASRYWQGAYEQYF
V gene: TRBV9; CDR3 protein: CASSVGTGPGETQYF
V gene: TRBV6-1; CDR3 protein: CASRTNRVGNQPQHF
V gene: TRBV5-4; CDR3 protein: CASSSTGTSGYNEQFF
V gene: TRBV7-9; CDR3 protein: CASSLAGHINTGELFF
V gene: TRBV5-6; CDR3 protein: CASSLGGTGGLQPQHF
V gene: TRBV5-1; CDR3 protein: CASSLEASSYEQYF
V gene: TRBV7-3; CDR3 protein: CASSPGTSSYEQYF
V gene: TRBV6-1; CDR3 protein: CASSEARDSPLHF
V gene: TRBV6-5; CDR3 protein: CASSYSPLLARNEQFF
V gene: TRBV6-6; CDR3 protein: CASSYSGGYGYTF
V gene: TRBV7-7; CDR3 protein: CASSPGTSGGETQYF
V gene: TRBV9; CDR3 protein: CASSVAGGGGIAEAFF
V gene: TRBV7-9; CDR3 protein: CSSNEAGGELFF
V gene: TRBV7-2; CDR3 protein: CASSMRGGHPHEQFF
V gene: TRBV10-3; CDR3 protein: CAISAGGQGYTDTQYF
V gene: TRBV19; CDR3 protein: CASMDGSRGYEQYF
V gene: TRBV6-5; CDR3 protein: CASRAGMNTEAFF
V gene: TRBV29-1; CDR3 protein: CSVVGGLKDEQFF
V gene: TRBV4-2; CDR3 protein: CASSPRTSGGAGETQYF
V gene: TRBV7-9; CDR3 protein: CASSPLSPQGKDQPQHF
V gene: TRBV15; CDR3 protein: CATSRGQGARGYTF
V gene: TRBV30; CDR3 protein: CAWSVSSGYEQYF
V gene: TRBV7-3; CDR3 protein: CASSPRTSGGPYNEQFF
V gene: TRBV5-6; CDR3 protein: CASSLWVGGEVFF
V gene: TRBV6-1; CDR3 protein: CASSEGTGGIYEQYF
V gene: TRBV2; CDR3 protein: CASTLQVPYNEQFF
V gene: TRBV9; CDR3 protein: CASSVVPGQGAFF
V gene: TRBV7-2; CDR3 protein: CASSFGRGLDEQYF
V gene: TRBV15; CDR3 protein: CATSRWDPGTSGGAYWSNEQFF
V gene: TRBV5-1; CDR3 protein: CASSFRQGYEQYF
V gene: TRBV4-3; CDR3 protein: CASSQDSDSTYEQYF
V gene: TRBV23-1; CDR3 protein: CASRSWGQSYEQYF
V gene: TRBV21-1; CDR3 protein: CASTFRVDEQYF
V gene: TRBV28; CDR3 protein: CASSLLRTAPGADTQYF
V gene: TRBV5-1; CDR3 protein: CASSRPDRDYGYTF
V gene: TRBV15; CDR3 protein: CATSRQGQNIQYF
V gene: TRBV21-1; CDR3 protein: CASSKLALAVSGSRVNEQFF
V gene: TRBV2; CDR3 protein: CASKTGGTEAFF
V gene: TRBV5-1; CDR3 protein: CASSLVGDSYGYTF
V gene: TRBV9; CDR3 protein: CASSVSGQVGGEQYF
V gene: TRBV5-1; CDR3 protein: CASREGQPANEKLFF
V gene: TRBV11-2; CDR3 protein: CASSLGAFSPEAFF
V gene: TRBV27; CDR3 protein: CASRKDPGPMSQYF